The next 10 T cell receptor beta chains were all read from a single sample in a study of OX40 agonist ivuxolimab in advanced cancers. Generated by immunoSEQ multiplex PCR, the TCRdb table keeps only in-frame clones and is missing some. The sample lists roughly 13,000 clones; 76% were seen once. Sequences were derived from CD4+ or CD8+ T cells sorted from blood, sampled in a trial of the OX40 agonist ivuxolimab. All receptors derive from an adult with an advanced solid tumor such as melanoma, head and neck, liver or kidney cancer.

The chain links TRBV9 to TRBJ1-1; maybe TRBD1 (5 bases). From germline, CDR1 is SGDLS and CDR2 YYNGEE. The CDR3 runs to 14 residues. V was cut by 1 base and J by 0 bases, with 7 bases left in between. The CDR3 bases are TGTGCCAGCAGCGTACGGGACGTGAACACTGAAGCTTTCTTT. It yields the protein CASSVRDVNTEAFF.

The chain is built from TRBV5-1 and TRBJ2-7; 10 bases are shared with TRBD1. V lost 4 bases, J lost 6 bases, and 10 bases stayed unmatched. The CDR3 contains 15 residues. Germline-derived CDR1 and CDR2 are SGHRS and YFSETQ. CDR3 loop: CASSGGQGISGEQYF. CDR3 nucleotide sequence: TGCGCCAGCAGCGGGGGACAGGGGATTAGCGGCGAGCAGTACTTC.

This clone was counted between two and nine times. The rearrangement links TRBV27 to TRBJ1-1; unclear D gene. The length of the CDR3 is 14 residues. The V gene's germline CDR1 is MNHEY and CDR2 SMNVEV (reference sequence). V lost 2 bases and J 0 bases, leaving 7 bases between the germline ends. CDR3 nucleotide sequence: TGTGCCAGCAGTTTAAGTCGACTGAACACTGAAGCTTTCTTT. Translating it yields CASSLSRLNTEAFF.

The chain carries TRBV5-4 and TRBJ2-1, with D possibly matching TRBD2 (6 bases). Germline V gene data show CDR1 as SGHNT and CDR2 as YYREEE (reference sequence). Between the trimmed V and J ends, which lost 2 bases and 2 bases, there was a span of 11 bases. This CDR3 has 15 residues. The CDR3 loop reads CASSFPGETYNEQFF. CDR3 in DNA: TGTGCCAGCAGCTTTCCGGGGGAAACCTACAATGAGCAGTTCTTC.

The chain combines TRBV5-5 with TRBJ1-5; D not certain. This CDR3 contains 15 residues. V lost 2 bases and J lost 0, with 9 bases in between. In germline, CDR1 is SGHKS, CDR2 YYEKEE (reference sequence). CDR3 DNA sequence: TGTGCCAGCAGCTTTGGTACTTATAGCAATCAGCCCCAGCATTTT. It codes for CASSFGTYSNQPQHF.

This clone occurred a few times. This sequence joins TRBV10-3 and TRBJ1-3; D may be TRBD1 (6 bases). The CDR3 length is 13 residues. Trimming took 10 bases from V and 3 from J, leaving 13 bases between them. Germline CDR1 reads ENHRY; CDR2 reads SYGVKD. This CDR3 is CATKQGSGNTIYF. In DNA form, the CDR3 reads TGTGCCACGAAACAGGGAAGTGGAAACACCATATATTTT.

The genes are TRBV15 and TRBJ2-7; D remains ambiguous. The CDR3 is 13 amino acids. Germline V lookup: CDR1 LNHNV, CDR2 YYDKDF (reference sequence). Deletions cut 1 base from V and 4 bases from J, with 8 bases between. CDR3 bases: TGTGCCACCAGCAGAGGGGCGGATTACGAGCAGTACTTC. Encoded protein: CATSRGADYEQYF.

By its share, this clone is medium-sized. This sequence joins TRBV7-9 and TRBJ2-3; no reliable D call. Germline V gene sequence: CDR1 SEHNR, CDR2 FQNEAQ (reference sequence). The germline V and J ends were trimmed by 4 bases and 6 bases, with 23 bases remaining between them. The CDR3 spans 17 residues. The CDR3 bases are TGTGCCAGCAGCTCCCCCAGGACCGCTAGTGGTTTGGATACGCAGTATTTT. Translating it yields CASSSPRTASGLDTQYF.

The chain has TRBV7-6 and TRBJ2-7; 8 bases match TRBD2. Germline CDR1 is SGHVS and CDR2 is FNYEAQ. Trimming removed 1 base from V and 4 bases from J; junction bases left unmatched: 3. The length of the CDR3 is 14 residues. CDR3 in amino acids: CASSLGGGTYEQYF. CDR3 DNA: TGTGCCAGCAGCTTAGGCGGGGGGACTTACGAGCAGTACTTC.

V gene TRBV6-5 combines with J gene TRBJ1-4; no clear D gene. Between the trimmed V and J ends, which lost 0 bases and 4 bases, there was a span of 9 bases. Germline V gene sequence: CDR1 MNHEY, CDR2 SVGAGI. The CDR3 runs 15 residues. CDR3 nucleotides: TGTGCCAGCAGTTACTCAGCGCAGCGTAATGAAAAACTGTTTTTT. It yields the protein CASSYSAQRNEKLFF.